Reported below is one T cell receptor (beta chain). Its antigen is not known. This CDR3 spans 17 amino acids. Trimming took off 6 bases at V and 2 bases at J, with 21 bases between the two ends. Germline CDR1 reads MNHEY; CDR2 reads SMNVEV (reference sequence). This sample is part of a study of T cell responses to AZD1222 COVID-19 vaccine. Study-wide context: Pooling was applied to second doses at about 4 or about 12 weeks.

The method was immunoSEQ multiplex PCR; TCRdb's version includes in-frame clones alone and lacks a portion of them. The data contain 90,000 to 150,000 clones, 70% to 90% of them seen just once; the ten biggest clones take up 7% to 8%. Study-wide findings and caveats: Targets within unmutated variant regions were reportedly found for nearly half of spike-specific TCRs. Clonal diversity may have been underestimated, and the donors were mostly white British, with more females than males. Spike-specific TCR repertoires showed rising breadth and depth after two AZD1222 doses.

The TCR originated in an adult in good health. Specimen: peripheral blood, collected on day 0 of AZD1222 vaccination. The chain links TRBV27 to TRBJ2-3, with TRBD2 as a possible D gene (7 bases). The CDR3 is CASRTYPGGLLTDTQYF. In DNA, the CDR3 is TGTGCCAGCAGGACCTATCCGGGGGGCCTCCTCACAGATACGCAGTATTTT.